These 11 T cell receptor beta chains originate from one sample sequenced in a study of PD-1 blockade in classical Hodgkin lymphoma. Sequencing used immunoSEQ multiplex PCR; TCRdb keeps in-frame clones, though not all of them. This sample has under 35,000 clones, with roughly 90% found just once. This sample's time point: newly diagnosed, previously untreated cHL patient sample. Thawed PBMCs yielded CD4+ T cells through magnetic negative selection. The sequenced sample consisted of CD4+ T cells from blood. These receptors all stem from a human donor with classical Hodgkin lymphoma.

The V call is TRBV12-2, the J call TRBJ2-4. TRBV12-2 is reported as a pseudogene. CDR3 size: 14 residues. Here the CDR3 DNA reads TGTGCAAGTCGCTTAGGGGTAGCCAAAAACATTCAGTACTTC. It is translated as CASRLGVAKNIQYF.

This chain uses TRBV6-1 with TRBJ2-7, with 7 bases that match TRBD1. Per the germline V gene, CDR1 is MNHNS and CDR2 is SASEGT. After removal of 6 bases from V and 2 bases from J, the junction contained 7 bases not matched to a gene. This CDR3 has 14 residues. CDR3 sequence (DNA): TGTGCCAGCAGCCTAGACAGGGCAGCCTACGAGCAGTACTTC. This sequence encodes CASSLDRAAYEQYF.

This clone was observed a single time. The chain employs TRBV11-1 and TRBJ2-1, with a weak D call TRBD1 (6 bases). The CDR3 length is 15 residues. In germline, CDR1 is SGHAT, CDR2 FQDESV (reference sequence). V gave up 3 bases and J gave up 0 bases, with 9 bases separating them. The CDR3 sequence is CASSLDRSSYNEQFF. The DNA of the CDR3 is TGTGCCAGCAGCTTGGACAGAAGCTCCTACAATGAGCAGTTCTTC.

V gene TRBV28 combines with J gene TRBJ1-2; D remains ambiguous. The V gene's germline CDR1 is MDHEN and CDR2 SYDVKM. CDR3 length: 13 residues. The V end was cut by 1 base, the J end by 5 bases, with 8 bases between. The CDR3 here is CASSLLGSYGYTF. DNA for the CDR3: TGTGCCAGCAGTTTATTGGGGTCTTATGGCTACACCTTC.

This chain links TRBV28 with TRBJ1-1, with 8 bases fitting TRBD1. This CDR3 is 14 amino acids long. The V gene's germline CDR1 is MDHEN and CDR2 SYDVKM. The V and J ends lost 4 bases and 5 bases, in that order; junction bases with no gene match: 6. CDR3 sequence (DNA): TGTGCCAGCAGTTCGCGGACAGGGAGTACTGAAGCTTTCTTT. It translates to CASSSRTGSTEAFF.

The genes are TRBV20-1 and TRBJ1-1; D is uncertain. V gave up 3 bases and J gave up 3 bases, with 5 bases separating them. The germline gives CDR1 DFQATT, CDR2 SNEGSKA (reference sequence). The CDR3 contains 11 residues. The DNA for the CDR3 is TGCAGTGCTAGGCTCCACACTGAAGCTTTCTTT. This translates into CSARLHTEAFF.

This rearrangement joins TRBV10-3 to TRBJ2-1; TRBD2 matches 13 bases. The CDR3 totals 16 residues. Unmatched junction bases numbered 4, after V lost 6 bases and J lost 2 bases. CDR1 is ENHRY and CDR2 is SYGVKD in the germline V gene. The CDR3 DNA reads TGTGCCATCAGCGGGACTAGCGGGATCACCTACAATGAGCAGTTCTTC. It is translated as CAISGTSGITYNEQFF.

CDR3 coding DNA: TGCGCCAGCGGTTGGGGGCAAGATTCTCAAGGGTCCTACGAGCAGTACTTC. As protein: CASGWGQDSQGSYEQYF. The chain combines TRBV5-1 with TRBJ2-7; D possibly corresponds to TRBD1 (6 bases). The CDR3 extends over 17 amino acids. V was clipped by 7 bases and J by 1 base, with 24 bases between them. The germline gives CDR1 SGHRS, CDR2 YFSETQ.

The V and J genes are TRBV7-9 and TRBJ2-1; 7 nucleotides line up with TRBD2. This CDR3 is built from 16 residues. From germline, CDR1 is SEHNR and CDR2 FQNEAQ (reference sequence). Trimming removed 2 bases from V and 5 bases from J; junction bases left unmatched: 9. CDR3 residues: CASSLIGGSIHNEQFF. In nucleotides, the CDR3 is TGTGCCAGCAGCTTAATCGGCGGGAGCATCCACAATGAGCAGTTCTTC. The full variable domain, in which reference TRBV7-9 and TRBJ2-1 provide the parts outside the CDR3, is DTGVSQNPRHKITKRGQNVTFRCDPISEHNRLYWYRQTLGQGPEFLTYFQNEAQLEKSRLLSDRFSAERPKGSFSTLEIQRTEQGDSAMYLCASSLIGGSIHNEQFFGPGTRLTVL.

In this sample, this clone turned up a few times. The gene calls are TRBV2 and TRBJ1-2; D gene uncertain. Trimming took off 6 bases at V and 3 bases at J, with 11 bases between the two ends. Germline V gene sequence: CDR1 SNHLY, CDR2 FYNNEI. CDR3 length equals 13 residues. The CDR3 sequence: CASREEEHYGYTF. As DNA, the CDR3 is TGTGCCAGCAGGGAGGAGGAACACTATGGCTACACCTTC.

The chain couples TRBV29-1 to TRBJ2-3; 8 bases align to TRBD1. J lost 2 bases, V lost 8 bases, and 3 bases had no gene match. CDR1 is SQVTM and CDR2 is ANQGSEA in the germline V gene. This CDR3 has 12 residues. CDR3 protein: CSYQGATDTQYF. In DNA form, the CDR3 reads TGCAGCTACCAGGGGGCCACAGATACGCAGTATTTT.